The following is a T cell receptor (beta chain) sequence with its context. The antigen it binds to is not known. No much larger clone exists at a distance of one base, and base qualities are not known. The record originates from a study of T cell changes during pregnancy in multiple sclerosis (dated 2019 in TCRdb). With respect to the entire study: Changes in the T cell repertoire over the course of pregnancy were examined in this study in women with multiple sclerosis.

The method behind the library was the immunoSEQ multiplex PCR assay. As stored in TCRdb, this immuneACCESS dataset retains in-frame rearrangements with V and J assigned. A fraction of the clones does not appear; measured against another copy, unresolved V genes explain less than half of the discrepancy, and the remainder lacks a known reason. The sample table holds 45,000 to 60,000 clones, of which almost 95% were seen once. The ten biggest clones cover 0.6% to 0.75% of the sample. The sequencing used CD4+ T cells from peripheral blood mononuclear cells, collected in the third trimester of pregnancy. The sequence was collected from a female donor with multiple sclerosis, enrolled in a pregnancy study.

Read as DNA, the sequence is TGTGCCAGCAGCTTGGGACAGGGGGAGCACGAGCAGTACTTC. This gives the protein CASSLGQGEHEQYF. This chain is built from TRBV7-6 and TRBJ2-7; TRBD1 aligns with 11 central bases. The germline V gene gives CDR1 as SGHVS and CDR2 as FNYEAQ. From its cysteine to its phenylalanine, the CDR3 spans 14 amino acids. Only CDR3 DNA remains: 42 bases, in frame from the first base. V is cut back by 3 bases and J by 5 bases, with 3 bases in the junction unmatched.